Listed here are 25 T cell receptor beta chains from one sample, sequenced in a study of PD-L1 blockade in urothelial cancer. Using immunoSEQ multiplex PCR, the repertoire was profiled, and TCRdb retains in-frame clones only, with some absent. The sample carries roughly 100,000 clones, over 80% recorded once. Documented time point: peripheral blood 6 weeks after treatment start. The sample in question was PBMCs, obtained around atezolizumab (anti-PD-L1) treatment. These receptors were collected from a man aged 70-80 years with urothelial cancer.

The chain is built from TRBV7-2 and TRBJ2-7; the D gene is possibly TRBD2 (6 bases). The CDR3 runs 13 residues. V was cut by 5 bases and J by 3 bases, with 11 bases left in between. Germline CDR1 reads SGHTA; CDR2 reads FQGNSA. The CDR3 region has the DNA TGTGCCAGCAGCCTGGCGGGGTTCTACGAGCAGTACTTC. Its translation is CASSLAGFYEQYF.

The rearrangement uses TRBV11-2 and TRBJ2-5; D is perhaps TRBD2 (6 bases). CDR1 and CDR2 from the germline V gene are SGHAT and FQNNGV. V dropped 1 base and J dropped 7 bases, with 19 bases sitting between them. The CDR3 totals 16 residues. CDR3: CASSLVRGRGAGTQYF. In DNA, the CDR3 is TGTGCCAGCAGCTTAGTACGGGGGAGAGGAGCTGGGACCCAGTACTTC.

The chain combines TRBV7-6 with TRBJ1-3; D might be TRBD1 (5 bases). Germline assignment: CDR1 SGHVS and CDR2 FNYEAQ. V was pared by 2 bases and J by 2 bases, with 10 bases between. CDR3 length equals 15 residues. The CDR3 here is CASSLIDSAGNTIYF. The CDR3 region has the DNA TGTGCCAGCAGCTTAATAGACAGTGCTGGAAACACCATATATTTT.

The V gene is TRBV10-3, the J gene TRBJ1-1; 8 positions match TRBD1. Germline V lookup: CDR1 ENHRY, CDR2 SYGVKD. CDR3 length equals 15 residues. Losses at the gene ends were 3 bases for V and 6 bases for J; bases not matched to a gene: 9. The CDR3 nucleotides read TGTGCCATCAGTGAACCTGGACAGGGAATCTCTGAAGCTTTCTTT. It translates to CAISEPGQGISEAFF.

The chain recombines TRBV11-1 with TRBJ1-6; D is undetermined. V lost 5 bases and J lost 10, with 18 bases in between. The CDR3 has 15 residues. Germline assignment: CDR1 SGHAT and CDR2 FQDESV (reference sequence). The CDR3 reads CASSLGGLVGSPLHF. CDR3 DNA sequence: TGTGCCAGCAGCCTCGGCGGCCTAGTTGGGTCACCCCTCCACTTT. Together with reference TRBV11-1 and TRBJ1-6, the CDR3 gives the full variable domain: EAEVAQSPRYKITEKSQAVAFWCDPISGHATLYWYRQILGQGPELLVQFQDESVVDDSQLPKDRFSAERLKGVDSTLKIQPAELGDSAMYLCASSLGGLVGSPLHFGNGTRLTVT.

This clone appeared a few times. V and J are TRBV5-4 and TRBJ1-1; 7 nucleotides align to TRBD1. CDR1 is SGHNT, CDR2 YYREEE, per germline (reference sequence). This CDR3 contains 14 residues. V dropped 0 bases and J dropped 5; count of bases not matched to a gene: 4. CDR3 sequence: CASSLAGGQTEAFF. The CDR3 DNA reads as TGTGCCAGCAGCTTGGCAGGGGGACAGACTGAAGCTTTCTTT. The full variable domain, with the rest looked up from reference TRBV5-4 and TRBJ1-1, is ETGVTQSPTHLIKTRGQQVTLRCSSQSGHNTVSWYQQALGQGPQFIFQYYREEENGRGNFPPRFSGLQFPNYSSELNVNALELDDSALYLCASSLAGGQTEAFFGQGTRLTVV.

This clone was detected only once. CDR3 DNA sequence: TGTGCCAGTAGCACAGACAGGGACACTGAAGCTTTCTTT. Amino acid sequence: CASSTDRDTEAFF. The V and J genes are TRBV19 and TRBJ1-1; 7 bases are a match to TRBD1. Trimming took 6 bases from V and 3 from J; bases not matched to a gene: 4. This CDR3 is built from 13 residues. CDR1 LNHDA and CDR2 SQIVND come from the germline V gene (reference sequence). Full variable domain (rest looked up from reference TRBV19 and TRBJ1-1): DGGITQSPKYLFRKEGQNVTLSCEQNLNHDAMYWYRQDPGQGLRLIYYSQIVNDFQKGDIAEGYSVSREKKESFPLTVTSAQKNPTAFYLCASSTDRDTEAFFGQGTRLTVV.

The chain links TRBV5-4 to TRBJ2-3; TRBD2 aligns across 11 bases. Germline CDR1 and CDR2: SGHNT and YYREEE (reference sequence). The CDR3 contains 16 residues. The V and J ends lost 3 bases and 5 bases, in that order; junction bases with no gene match: 8. CDR3: CASSSALAGAGDTQYF. In DNA form, the CDR3 reads TGTGCCAGCAGCTCCGCACTAGCGGGAGCGGGAGATACGCAGTATTTT.

CDR3 in amino acids: CASSLGVGGTGELFF. CDR3 bases: TGTGCCAGCAGCTTGGGTGTAGGCGGTACCGGGGAGCTGTTTTTT. The chain couples TRBV5-4 to TRBJ2-2; no reliable D call. The V gene's germline CDR1 is SGHNT and CDR2 YYREEE (reference sequence). V lost 0 bases and J lost 5, with 11 bases in between. The CDR3 spans 15 residues.

The rearrangement links TRBV7-6 to TRBJ2-1; D might be TRBD2 (7 bases). Germline CDR1 and CDR2: SGHVS and FNYEAQ. The V end lost 4 bases, the J end lost 3 bases, and 16 bases lay between the germline ends. The length of the CDR3 is 16 residues. The CDR3 sequence: CASSSPDRTSYNEQFF. The CDR3, as DNA: TGTGCCAGCAGCTCCCCTGACAGGACTAGCTACAATGAGCAGTTCTTC.

In its sample, this clone was seen a few times. The chain recombines TRBV18 with TRBJ1-1, with 7 bases aligning to TRBD1. Losses at the gene ends were 3 bases for V and 4 bases for J; bases not matched to a gene: 11. The CDR3 runs 16 residues. Germline values: CDR1 KGHSH, CDR2 LQKENI. The DNA for the CDR3 is TGTGCCAGCTCACCCCTTAGCAGCGGACAGGCCACTGAAGCTTTCTTT. Its protein product is CASSPLSSGQATEAFF.

This CDR3 reads CASSQRAAGVYGYTF. The CDR3 DNA sequence: TGTGCCAGCAGCCAAAGGGCAGCGGGGGTCTATGGCTACACCTTC. V gene TRBV7-9 combines with J gene TRBJ1-2; TRBD1 is a possible D gene (5 bases). The CDR3 totals 15 residues. V was shortened by 5 bases and J by 4 bases, with 17 bases between the two germline ends. Germline CDR1 is SEHNR and CDR2 is FQNEAQ (reference sequence).

The chain carries TRBV6-5 and TRBJ2-2; D unresolved. The CDR3 spans 15 residues. Per the germline V gene, CDR1 is MNHEY and CDR2 is SVGAGI. The V gene lost 4 bases and the J gene lost 1 base, with 10 bases spanning the gap. The CDR3 sequence: CASSSSAENTGELFF. The CDR3 DNA is TGTGCCAGCAGTTCAAGCGCCGAGAACACCGGGGAGCTGTTTTTT.

The CDR3 protein is CAWSNGGRAYGYTF. The CDR3 DNA is TGTGCCTGGAGTAACGGGGGGCGCGCCTATGGCTACACCTTC. The chain joins TRBV30 to TRBJ1-2; TRBD1 might be the D (6 bases). V was trimmed by 2 bases and J by 4 bases, leaving 14 bases between them. Germline loops: CDR1 GTSNPN, CDR2 SVGIG (reference sequence). The CDR3 runs 14 residues.

The chain employs TRBV11-2 and TRBJ2-1; TRBD1 matches at 7 bases. Germline-derived CDR1 and CDR2 are SGHAT and FQNNGV. The CDR3 extends over 15 amino acids. Trimming cost V 8 bases and J 6 bases; bases outside gene matches: 13. CDR3 sequence: CASGYSGDRPNEQFF. The DNA of the CDR3 is TGTGCCAGCGGTTATTCCGGGGACAGACCCAATGAGCAGTTCTTC. Using reference TRBV11-2 and TRBJ2-1 for the parts outside the CDR3, the full variable domain is EAGVAQSPRYKIIEKRQSVAFWCNPISGHATLYWYQQILGQGPKLLIQFQNNGVVDDSQLPKDRFSAERLKGVDSTLKIQPAKLEDSAVYLCASGYSGDRPNEQFFGPGTRLTVL.

The chain is built from TRBV9 and TRBJ2-7; D unresolved. Trimming cost V 0 bases and J 1 base, with 5 bases left between them. The CDR3 totals 13 residues. Germline CDR1 is SGDLS and CDR2 is YYNGEE. The CDR3 here is CASSVALSYEQYF. DNA for the CDR3: TGTGCCAGCAGCGTAGCTCTATCCTACGAGCAGTACTTC.

A single count supports this clone. This chain connects TRBV19 to TRBJ2-1; 10 bases line up with TRBD2. J gave up 11 bases and V 2 bases, and 3 bases lay outside the gene matches. The CDR3 is made up of 13 amino acids. Germline CDR1 and CDR2: LNHDA and SQIVND (reference sequence). DNA for the CDR3: TGTGCCAGTAGTATAAGCGGGAGGGACAAGCAGTTCTTC. Its translation is CASSISGRDKQFF.

The rearrangement uses TRBV4-2 and TRBJ2-1; 9 bases fit TRBD1. Germline assignment: CDR1 LGHNA and CDR2 YNFKEQ. The CDR3 covers 15 residues. The trim removed 2 bases at V and 4 bases at J, leaving 3 bases unmatched. The CDR3: CASSQLGQGYNEQFF. The CDR3 coding sequence is TGTGCCAGCAGCCAATTGGGACAGGGTTACAATGAGCAGTTCTTC.

A single count supports this clone. The chain links TRBV18 to TRBJ1-2; no clear D. Trimming pared 6 bases from V and 4 bases from J, leaving 21 bases between. CDR1 is KGHSH and CDR2 is LQKENI in the germline V gene. The CDR3 spans 16 residues. The CDR3 protein is CASSPRGGIEGYGYTF. The CDR3 coding sequence is TGTGCCAGCTCCCCCCGAGGTGGGATCGAGGGCTATGGCTACACCTTC.

V and J are TRBV5-1 and TRBJ2-3, with 10 bases lining up with TRBD1. The V gene end was trimmed by 10 bases and the J gene end by 4 bases; junction bases not matched to a gene: 9. This CDR3 is 14 amino acids long. Germline V gene data show CDR1 as SGHRS and CDR2 as YFSETQ. The CDR3 here is CASRRGQGPDTQYF. As DNA, the CDR3 is TGCGCCTCTCGTCGGGGACAGGGGCCAGATACGCAGTATTTT.

This clone has more than one count but fewer than ten. V is TRBV5-1 and J is TRBJ2-2, with D perhaps matching TRBD2 (5 bases). CDR1 is SGHRS, CDR2 YFSETQ, per germline. The CDR3 runs 15 residues. Trimming took off 5 bases at V and 0 bases at J, with 11 bases between the two ends. Written as DNA, the CDR3 is TGCGCCAGCAGGGAGGACTCCACGAACACCGGGGAGCTGTTTTTT. Encoded protein: CASREDSTNTGELFF.

The J gene is TRBJ1-3, the V gene TRBV19; 8 bases line up with TRBD1. Unmatched junction bases numbered 12, after V lost 8 bases and J lost 0 bases. CDR1 is LNHDA and CDR2 is SQIVND in the germline V gene (reference sequence). This CDR3 comprises 17 residues. CDR3 amino acids: CASVEPDRVLSGNTIYF. CDR3 nucleotide sequence: TGTGCCAGTGTCGAACCGGACAGGGTCCTCTCTGGAAACACCATATATTTT.

This rearrangement joins TRBV9 to TRBJ2-2; 10 nucleotides agree with TRBD2. Germline V gene sequence: CDR1 SGDLS, CDR2 YYNGEE. With V trimmed by 5 bases and J by 5 bases, 6 bases remained unmatched. This CDR3 is built from 15 residues. Here the CDR3 DNA reads TGTGCCAGCAGACCAGCGGGGGGGCCGACCGGGGAGCTGTTTTTT. Translating it yields CASRPAGGPTGELFF.

The rearrangement links TRBV28 to TRBJ2-7, with D unresolved. The germline V gene encodes CDR1 MDHEN and CDR2 SYDVKM. V dropped 3 bases and J dropped 9 bases, with 12 bases sitting between them. The CDR3 extends over 12 amino acids. The CDR3 DNA reads as TGTGCCAGCAGTTTCCCCCCCCCGCGGCAGTACTTC. This codes for CASSFPPPRQYF.

The chain uses TRBV6-1 and TRBJ1-5; possibly TRBD1 for D (5 bases). The V and J ends lost 1 base and 0 bases respectively, with 16 bases between them. Germline assignment: CDR1 MNHNS and CDR2 SASEGT. The CDR3 runs 18 residues. The DNA for the CDR3 is TGTGCCAGCAGTGAAGAACAGGCCCATAGCAATAGCAATCAGCCCCAGCATTTT. It translates to CASSEEQAHSNSNQPQHF.